These 29 T cell receptor beta chains share one sample of origin, sequenced in a study of T cell repertoires in cytomegalovirus infection (dated by TCRdb to between 2018 and 2020). The treatment or condition label, read with the paper, signifies: in vitro stimulation with specific CMV peptide epitopes to enrich CMV-specific T cells. Sequenced on an Illumina HiSeq 1500. TCRdb handled the public reads itself, with Q25 trimming in fastp and clone calling in MiXCR, and kept productive beta chains. Every CDR3 protein is listed once, alongside the most common genes and DNA of its rows. The sample table shows over 50,000 distinct CDR3 sequences, and around 20% are seen once. Of the sample, 73% is held by the ten largest clones. Antigens of these TCRs are unknown. This specimen was CD8+ T cells from cultured PBMCs, taken from culture after CMV antigen stimulation. The source of these receptors is a human donor in good health (CMV status not recorded). Some clones in this sample may be carry-over from other donors' samples.

This clonotype was seen a few times. Germline is not matched at one junction end, which may reflect a read error. The V call is TRBV7-2, the J call TRBJ1-6; 8 bases fit TRBD1. The germline V gene encodes CDR1 SGHTA and CDR2 FQGNSA. The length of the CDR3 is 15 residues. CDR3 in amino acids: CASSLGTGLGSPFHF. In DNA form, the CDR3 reads TGTGCCAGCAGCTTAGGGACAGGGCTGGGTTCACCCTTCCACTTT.

CDR3 sequence: CAREDRGDGANVLTF. The CDR3 region has the DNA TGTGCCAGAGAGGACAGGGGAGATGGGGCCAACGTCCTGACTTTC. The V and J genes are TRBV7-9 and TRBJ2-6; 9 positions match TRBD1. The length of the CDR3 is 15 residues. V lost 9 bases to trimming and J lost 3 bases; unmatched junction nucleotides: 6. Looked up from germline, CDR1 is SEHNR and CDR2 is FQNEAQ (reference sequence). Combining the CDR3 with reference TRBV7-9 and TRBJ2-6 gives the whole variable domain DTGVSQNPRHKITKRGQNVTFRCDPISEHNRLYWYRQTLGQGPEFLTYFQNEAQLEKSRLLSDRFSAERPKGSFSTLEIQRTEQGDSAMYLCAREDRGDGANVLTFGAGSRLTVL.

The table lists this clonotype with many counts. This chain connects TRBV7-8 to TRBJ2-1, with D perhaps TRBD1 or TRBD2 (5 bases each). Germline CDR1 SGHVS, CDR2 FQNEAQ. The CDR3 runs 17 residues. V was pared by 5 bases and J by 1 base, with 18 bases between. Written as DNA, the CDR3 is TGTGCCAGCAGCCCCTCTGCCGGGACCGCGTCCTACAATGAGCAGTTCTTC. Its protein product is CASSPSAGTASYNEQFF.

The rearrangement links TRBV6-5 to TRBJ1-5; TRBD1 aligns across 7 bases. Trimming at V came to 5 bases and at J to 0 bases, leaving 4 bases not matched to a gene. Germline V lookup: CDR1 MNHEY, CDR2 SVGAGI. The CDR3 spans 15 residues. Here the CDR3 reads CASSATGYSNQPQHF. The CDR3 DNA reads TGTGCCAGCAGTGCGACAGGGTATAGCAATCAGCCCCAGCATTTT.

This clonotype was observed a few times. The chain recombines TRBV24-1 with TRBJ1-5; TRBD1 matches 7 bases. The CDR3 totals 14 residues. Looked up from germline, CDR1 is KGHDR and CDR2 is SFDVKD. The junction had 4 bases not matched to a gene; V was cut back by 5 bases and J by 4 bases. This chain's CDR3 is CATSATGSNQPQHF. As DNA, the CDR3 is TGTGCCACCAGTGCGACAGGGTCTAATCAGCCCCAGCATTTT.

In this sample, this clonotype turned up a few times. The chain combines TRBV27 with TRBJ1-1; D might be TRBD1 (6 bases). Germline V gene data show CDR1 as MNHEY and CDR2 as SMNVEV (reference sequence). The CDR3 has 14 amino acids. V was clipped by 4 bases and J by 8 bases, with 17 bases between them. CDR3 sequence: CASSSPGGFREAFF. CDR3 coding DNA: TGTGCCAGCAGTTCCCCCGGGGGCTTTAGAGAAGCTTTCTTT.

This chain links TRBV18 with TRBJ2-7; unclear D gene. Trimming cost V 2 bases and J 0 bases, with 8 bases left between them. CDR3 length: 14 residues. The germline V gene has CDR1 KGHSH and CDR2 LQKENI. In nucleotides, the CDR3 is TGTGCCAGCTCACCAGTCACTGTCTCCTACGAGCAGTACTTC. This encodes CASSPVTVSYEQYF.

This clonotype showed up just a few times. The chain is built from TRBV19 and TRBJ2-5; the D gene is possibly TRBD2 (6 bases). V shed 6 bases and J shed 7 bases, with 6 bases lying between them. This CDR3 is built from 10 residues. The germline CDR1 and CDR2 sequences are LNHDA and SQIVND (reference sequence). The CDR3 sequence is CASSGGTQYF. CDR3 bases: TGTGCCAGTAGCGGGGGGACCCAGTACTTC.

V usage is TRBV27 and J usage is TRBJ1-4, with 7 bases aligning to TRBD1. Germline loops: CDR1 MNHEY, CDR2 SMNVEV (reference sequence). V dropped 7 bases and J dropped 8; count of bases not matched to a gene: 13. CDR3 size: 15 residues. In nucleotides, the CDR3 is TGTGCCAGCACTCCACGGACAGGTCTTAGGGAAAAACTGTTTTTT. Protein product: CASTPRTGLREKLFF.

The table lists this clonotype with a few counts. The chain recombines TRBV20-1 with TRBJ2-1; D might be TRBD2 (6 bases). CDR1 DFQATT and CDR2 SNEGSKA come from the germline V gene (reference sequence). The length of the CDR3 is 12 residues. CDR3: CSRDSPYNEQFF. The CDR3 nucleotides read TGCAGCAGGGACTCCCCCTACAATGAGCAGTTCTTC.

The chain links TRBV7-6 to TRBJ2-3; D is unclear. The V gene's germline CDR1 is SGHVS and CDR2 FNYEAQ. V shed 1 base and J shed 8 bases, with 19 bases lying between them. The CDR3 consists of 16 residues. The CDR3 DNA reads as TGTGCCAGCAGCTTAGACCGCCCCCTTGGCTTAGCTACGCAGTATTTT. It specifies CASSLDRPLGLATQYF.

This clonotype was detected only a few times. The genes are TRBV4-1 and TRBJ1-1; 9 nucleotides agree with TRBD1. This CDR3 spans 15 amino acids. CDR1 and CDR2 from the germline V gene are MGHRA and YSYEKL. The trim removed 5 bases at V and 0 bases at J, leaving 4 bases unmatched. CDR3 sequence: CASSYGQGLNTEAFF. CDR3 sequence (DNA): TGCGCCAGCAGCTACGGACAGGGGTTGAACACTGAAGCTTTCTTT.

This clonotype was recorded once. The V call is TRBV30, the J call TRBJ1-1; D is uncertain. Germline V gene lookup returns CDR1 GTSNPN and CDR2 SVGIG (reference sequence). The CDR3 sequence is 11 residues long. V lost 5 bases, J lost 1 base, and 5 bases lay in between. The CDR3 is CAWDGNTEAFF. CDR3 DNA: TGTGCCTGGGACGGGAACACTGAAGCTTTCTTT.

This clonotype was seen only a few times. This chain joins TRBV12-3 or TRBV12-4 and TRBJ2-5; 14 positions agree with TRBD2. The CDR3 spans 17 residues. V was clipped by 4 bases and J by 4 bases; unmatched bases: 8. CDR3 region: CASSSTSGGAPRETQYF. CDR3 bases: TGTGCCAGCAGTTCGACTAGCGGGGGGGCCCCGCGAGAGACCCAGTACTTC.

This clonotype was observed a few times. The chain has TRBV7-2 and TRBJ2-1, with TRBD2 as a possible D gene (6 bases). The germline V gene encodes CDR1 SGHTA and CDR2 FQGNSA. Deletions cut 8 bases from V and 1 base from J, with 24 bases between. The CDR3 runs 18 residues. This chain's CDR3 is CASSSLTPGTLSYNEQFF. The CDR3 coding sequence is TGTGCCAGCTCCTCACTTACCCCCGGGACTCTGTCCTACAATGAGCAGTTCTTC.

This clonotype has a handful of counts. The CDR3 coding sequence is TGTGCCAGCAGCCGTTCCGCAGCGGGGGATTTCTACGAGCAGTACTTC. It encodes CASSRSAAGDFYEQYF. This chain connects TRBV7-2 to TRBJ2-7; 8 bases fit TRBD2. The V gene's germline CDR1 is SGHTA and CDR2 FQGNSA. V lost 5 bases and J lost 3; bases outside the gene matches: 12. There are 16 residues in the CDR3.

This clonotype was observed a few times. The rearrangement links TRBV2 to TRBJ1-2; D is perhaps TRBD1 (6 bases). Germline lookup yields CDR1 SNHLY and CDR2 FYNNEI. V was cut by 6 bases and J by 2 bases, with 13 bases left in between. The CDR3 totals 14 residues. Here the CDR3 reads CASSSRTANYGYTF. In DNA form, the CDR3 reads TGTGCCAGCAGCTCTAGGACAGCCAACTATGGCTACACCTTC.

This clonotype occurred a few times. The chain uses TRBV11-2 and TRBJ2-1; D unresolved. V was cut by 3 bases and J by 9 bases, with 3 bases left in between. In germline, CDR1 is SGHAT, CDR2 FQNNGV. The CDR3 has 10 residues. CDR3 protein: CASSLGEQFF. The CDR3 coding sequence is TGTGCCAGCAGCTTGGGTGAGCAGTTCTTC.

This clonotype was observed a handful of times. This chain connects TRBV29-1 to TRBJ1-1; D call uncertain. V lost 1 base and J lost 11, with 17 bases in between. Germline assignment: CDR1 SQVTM and CDR2 ANQGSEA. The CDR3 is 13 residues long. The CDR3 nucleotides read TGCAGCGTTGAAGCGGGAGAGGGCTTACGCGCTTTCTTT. As protein: CSVEAGEGLRAFF.

The chain uses TRBV7-6 and TRBJ2-7, with D possibly being TRBD1 (5 bases). There are 15 residues in the CDR3. From germline, CDR1 is SGHVS and CDR2 FNYEAQ. The germline V and J ends were trimmed by 5 bases and 3 bases, with 17 bases remaining between them. In DNA form, the CDR3 reads TGTGCCAGCAGCCGAGATCAGGGTGTTGTCTACGAGCAGTACTTC. Protein: CASSRDQGVVYEQYF.

The chain has TRBV7-9 and TRBJ1-1, with unresolved D. V was shortened by 6 bases and J by 3 bases, with 5 bases between the two germline ends. Germline assignment: CDR1 SEHNR and CDR2 FQNEAQ (reference sequence). This CDR3 region has 11 residues. The CDR3 region is CASRQDTEAFF. The CDR3 bases are TGTGCCAGCAGACAAGACACTGAAGCTTTCTTT.

The CDR3 sequence: CASSLEGAGRPSYEQYF. CDR3 nucleotide sequence: TGTGCCAGCAGCTTAGAGGGGGCCGGCAGACCGTCCTACGAGCAGTACTTC. The J gene is TRBJ2-7, the V gene TRBV7-9; 7 nucleotides align to TRBD1. Germline CDR1 reads SEHNR; CDR2 reads FQNEAQ (reference sequence). The CDR3 is 17 amino acids. The trim removed 1 base at V and 1 base at J, leaving 10 bases unmatched.

This chain joins TRBV7-9 and TRBJ2-7; possibly TRBD1 for D (6 bases). Germline V gene lookup returns CDR1 SEHNR and CDR2 FQNEAQ (reference sequence). This CDR3 has 14 amino acids. Trimming shortened V by 0 bases and J by 3 bases, and 9 bases separated the two germline ends. CDR3 DNA: TGTGCCAGCAGCTTAGCTGGACAGAACTACGAGCAGTACTTC. It is translated as CASSLAGQNYEQYF.

V is TRBV5-6 and J is TRBJ2-1; 9 bases line up with TRBD2. In germline, CDR1 is SGHDT, CDR2 YYEEEE. The V gene end was trimmed by 3 bases and the J gene end by 6 bases; junction bases not matched to a gene: 7. The CDR3 sequence is 15 residues long. CDR3 sequence: CASSWVTSGSNEQFF. Here the CDR3 DNA reads TGTGCCAGCAGCTGGGTGACTAGCGGTTCCAATGAGCAGTTCTTC.

This chain connects TRBV7-6 to TRBJ2-1; D is ambiguous. Germline V lookup: CDR1 SGHVS, CDR2 FNYEAQ. The CDR3 is 17 amino acids. V was cut by 5 bases and J by 3 bases, with 20 bases left in between. The CDR3 DNA follows: TGTGCCAGCAGCCCTAGGGCTAGGGATATACTCTACAATGAGCAGTTCTTC. Translating gives CASSPRARDILYNEQFF.

The chain links TRBV11-2 to TRBJ2-7; a weak D match, TRBD2 (6 bases). Looked up from germline, CDR1 is SGHAT and CDR2 is FQNNGV. The CDR3 extends over 12 amino acids. Trimming removed 3 bases from V and 5 bases from J, with 8 bases in between. The CDR3 DNA sequence: TGTGCCAGCAGCTTCGGCGGGGACGAGCAGTACTTC. Its protein product is CASSFGGDEQYF.

This clonotype was picked up a small number of times. The V and J genes are TRBV12-3 or TRBV12-4 and TRBJ2-1; 10 nucleotides align to TRBD1. This CDR3 has 15 residues. Unmatched junction bases numbered 3, after V lost 4 bases and J lost 3 bases. Here the CDR3 reads CASSSGTGDYNEQFF. The CDR3 DNA is TGTGCCAGCAGTTCCGGGACAGGGGACTACAATGAGCAGTTCTTC.

The chain has TRBV6-6 and TRBJ1-1; perhaps TRBD1 as D (6 bases). Deletions cut 2 bases from V and 10 bases from J, with 23 bases between. The CDR3 has 16 residues. Per germline, CDR1 MNHNY and CDR2 SVGAGI (reference sequence). The CDR3 loop is CASSYLPGFEGVSAFF. CDR3 DNA: TGTGCCAGCAGTTACCTCCCAGGTTTTGAGGGGGTCTCAGCTTTCTTT.

The rearrangement links TRBV20-1 to TRBJ2-5; either TRBD1 or TRBD2 may supply D (6 bases each). V shed 5 bases and J shed 5 bases, with 18 bases lying between them. The CDR3 length is 14 residues. CDR1 is DFQATT and CDR2 is SNEGSKA in the germline V gene (reference sequence). The CDR3 DNA follows: TGCAGTGCTGGCCGACGGGGGCGCTTTGAGACCCAGTACTTC. Protein product: CSAGRRGRFETQYF.